The clone carrying this T cell receptor (beta chain) was counted only a few times. The target antigen is unknown. These data originate in a study of T cells after posttransplantation cyclophosphamide. Control samples came 1 year after myeloablative marrow transplants with methotrexate plus calcineurin inhibitor. Study-level points and caveats: Later blood repertoires were often dominated by clones from the donor CD8+ memory compartment.

There are 17 residues in the CDR3. V shed 0 bases, J shed 7 bases, and the junction held 10 bases outside the gene matches. Germline CDR1 reads SGHRS; CDR2 reads YFSETQ. Clones were sequenced by immunoSEQ multiplex PCR, and TCRdb holds only the in-frame ones, with some missing. The sample has some 4,000 clones, 70% to 75% seen once; the top ten hold around 54%. The source is a female patient aged 45 to 65 who received an allogeneic stem cell transplant from an unrelated donor, was CMV-positive, and had acute and chronic GVHD. Some T cells may be the graft donor's. The sample consisted of PBMCs, taken after allogeneic stem cell transplant with calcineurin inhibitor and methotrexate. The chain couples TRBV5-1 to TRBJ1-6, with 7 positions matching TRBD1. CDR3 nucleotide sequence: TGCGCCAGCAGCTTGGGGCACCGGGACAGTAAGAATTCACCCCTCCACTTT. Amino acid sequence: CASSLGHRDSKNSPLHF.